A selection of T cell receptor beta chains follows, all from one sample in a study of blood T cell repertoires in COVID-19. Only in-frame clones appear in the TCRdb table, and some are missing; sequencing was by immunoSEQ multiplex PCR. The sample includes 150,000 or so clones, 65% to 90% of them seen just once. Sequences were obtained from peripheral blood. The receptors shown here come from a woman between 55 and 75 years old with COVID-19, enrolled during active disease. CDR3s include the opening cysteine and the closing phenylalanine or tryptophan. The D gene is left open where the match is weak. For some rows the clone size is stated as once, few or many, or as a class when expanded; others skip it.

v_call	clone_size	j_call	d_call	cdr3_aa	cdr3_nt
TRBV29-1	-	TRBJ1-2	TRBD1	CSVGDRGRGDPYGYTF	TGCAGCGTTGGAGACAGGGGGCGAGGGGACCCCTATGGCTACACCTTC
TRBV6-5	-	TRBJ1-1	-	CASMRRLNTEAFF	TGTGCCAGCATGAGGCGCTTGAACACTGAAGCTTTCTTT
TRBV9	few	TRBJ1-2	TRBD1	CASSVSPGQGASYGYTF	TGTGCCAGCAGCGTCTCACCGGGACAGGGGGCTTCCTATGGCTACACCTTC
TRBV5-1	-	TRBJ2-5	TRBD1	CASSLEDRTQETQYF	TGCGCCAGCAGCTTGGAGGACAGGACCCAAGAGACCCAGTACTTC
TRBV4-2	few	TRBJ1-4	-	CASSQTWDTYNEKLFF	TGTGCCAGCAGCCAAACGTGGGACACGTATAATGAAAAACTGTTTTTT
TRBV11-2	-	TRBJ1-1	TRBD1	CASSADRDRPNTEAFF	TGTGCCAGCAGCGCCGACCGGGACAGACCGAACACTGAAGCTTTCTTT
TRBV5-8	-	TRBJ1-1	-	CASSLRVPEAFF	TGTGCCAGCAGCCTTCGGGTACCTGAAGCTTTCTTT
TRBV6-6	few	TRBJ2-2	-	CASTAGSRAGELFF	TGTGCCAGCACGGCAGGGTCTCGTGCCGGGGAGCTGTTTTTT
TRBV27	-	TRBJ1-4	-	CASSPRSGARLEKLFF	TGTGCCAGCAGTCCCCGAAGCGGGGCACGATTGGAAAAACTGTTTTTT
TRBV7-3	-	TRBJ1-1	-	CASSLTPGHTNTEAFF	TGTGCCAGCAGCTTAACCCCGGGACATACGAACACTGAAGCTTTCTTT
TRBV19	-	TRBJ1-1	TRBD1	CASSTGTVRVAEAFF	TGTGCCAGTAGTACTGGGACAGTTCGTGTGGCTGAAGCTTTCTTT
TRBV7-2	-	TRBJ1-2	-	CASRPGGFNYGYTF	TGTGCCAGCAGGCCGGGGGGGTTTAACTATGGCTACACCTTC
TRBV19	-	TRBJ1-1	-	CASSISRKAFF	TGTGCCAGTAGTATATCCAGGAAAGCTTTCTTT
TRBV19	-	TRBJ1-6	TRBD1	CASNWGQPNSPLHF	TGTGCCAGTAATTGGGGACAGCCTAATTCACCCCTCCACTTT
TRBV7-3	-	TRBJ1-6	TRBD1	CASSLKAGGYSPLHF	TGTGCCAGCAGCTTAAAGGCAGGGGGGTATTCACCCCTCCACTTT
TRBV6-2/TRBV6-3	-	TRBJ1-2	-	CASSYSTLGRGGYTF	TGTGCCAGCAGTTACTCAACCTTGGGCAGGGGTGGCTACACCTTC
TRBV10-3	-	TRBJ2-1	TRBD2	CAISESSGRTNEQFF	TGTGCCATCAGTGAGTCCAGCGGGAGAACTAATGAGCAGTTCTTC
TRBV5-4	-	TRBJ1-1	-	CASNQGFDTEAFF	TGTGCCAGCAACCAGGGGTTCGACACTGAAGCTTTCTTT
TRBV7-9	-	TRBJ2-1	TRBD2	CASSLGLAGVTEQFF	TGTGCCAGCAGCCTGGGACTAGCGGGAGTAACTGAGCAGTTCTTC
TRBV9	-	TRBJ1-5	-	CASSVGGVGNQPQHF	TGTGCCAGCAGCGTAGGGGGGGTGGGCAATCAGCCCCAGCATTTT
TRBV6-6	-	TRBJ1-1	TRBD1	CASGDHRGGDTEAFF	TGTGCCAGCGGAGACCACAGGGGCGGGGACACTGAAGCTTTCTTT
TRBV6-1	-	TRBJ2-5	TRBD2	CASSEPPRLAVTKETQYF	TGTGCCAGCAGTGAACCCCCTCGACTAGCGGTTACGAAAGAGACCCAGTACTTC
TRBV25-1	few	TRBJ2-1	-	CASSPRASSYNEQFF	TGTGCCAGCAGCCCTCGCGCGAGCTCCTACAATGAGCAGTTCTTC
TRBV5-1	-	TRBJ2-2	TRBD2	CASSFPGLAANTGELFF	TGCGCCAGCAGCTTCCCGGGACTAGCGGCTAACACCGGGGAGCTGTTTTTT
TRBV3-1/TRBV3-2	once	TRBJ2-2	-	CASSFRTNTGELFF	TGTGCCAGCAGCTTCCGGACAAACACCGGGGAGCTGTTTTTT
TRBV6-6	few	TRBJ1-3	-	CASIGGSGNTIYF	TGTGCCAGCATTGGAGGCTCTGGAAACACCATATATTTT
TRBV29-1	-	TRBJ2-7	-	CSVEEQSSYEQYF	TGCAGCGTTGAGGAACAGAGCTCCTACGAGCAGTACTTC
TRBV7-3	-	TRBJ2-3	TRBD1	CASSQGTGGPDTQYF	TGTGCCAGCAGCCAGGGGACAGGGGGCCCAGATACGCAGTATTTT
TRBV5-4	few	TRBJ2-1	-	CASSPTTLSYNEQFF	TGTGCCAGCAGCCCCACTACCCTCTCCTACAATGAGCAGTTCTTC
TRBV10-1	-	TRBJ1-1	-	CASSTGGQNTEAFF	TGCGCCAGCAGCACGGGAGGTCAAAACACTGAAGCTTTCTTT
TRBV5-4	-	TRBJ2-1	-	CASSLNGRGASNEQFF	TGTGCCAGCAGCTTGAACGGGAGAGGAGCATCCAATGAGCAGTTCTTC
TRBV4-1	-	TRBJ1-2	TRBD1	CASSQARDSIYGYTF	TGCGCCAGCAGCCAGGCTCGGGACAGTATCTATGGCTACACCTTC
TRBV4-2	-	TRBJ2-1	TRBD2	CASSQDRSSGGAGGYNEQFF	TGTGCCAGCAGCCAAGATCGGAGTAGCGGGGGGGCCGGGGGATACAATGAGCAGTTCTTC
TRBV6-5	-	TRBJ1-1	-	CASRPRLNTEAFF	TGTGCCAGCAGACCGCGGTTGAACACTGAAGCTTTCTTT
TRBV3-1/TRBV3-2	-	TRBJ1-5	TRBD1	CASSQLSGGNQPQHF	TGTGCCAGCAGCCAACTTTCAGGGGGGAATCAGCCCCAGCATTTT